This is a list of T cell receptor beta chains from one sample in a study of metastatic and nonmetastatic thyroid tumors. Using MiXCR, TCRdb reanalyzed the PCR reads. The sample has about 40,000 clones; about an eighth are singletons. Material for sequencing was blood. The receptors here all came from a female donor with papillary thyroid cancer or a benign thyroid nodule (not recorded which). Some clones in this sample may be carry-over from other donors' samples. CDR3s include the opening cysteine and the closing phenylalanine or tryptophan. Fields, in order: clone size, CDR3 length, V gene, D gene, J gene, CDR3 protein, CDR3 DNA. D genes are given only for firm matches. Clone size is not always given. Where it is, it says once, few, many or a class for expanded clones.

many	21	TRBV2	TRBD2	TRBJ2-1	CASSQLPAGLAGGPGPNEQFF	TGTGCCAGCAGTCAACTCCCCGCGGGGCTAGCGGGAGGGCCAGGGCCGAATGAGCAGTTCTTC
many	14	TRBV6-4	NA	TRBJ2-1	CATASTLESGEQFF	TGTGCCACCGCGTCCACCCTGGAGAGCGGTGAGCAGTTCTTC
many	15	TRBV28	NA	TRBJ1-5	CASSFSRGYNQPQHF	TGTGCCAGCAGTTTTTCCAGGGGATACAATCAGCCCCAGCATTTT
NA	16	TRBV30	NA	TRBJ1-6	CACSVLWGSYNSPLHF	TGTGCCTGTAGTGTACTGTGGGGATCCTATAATTCACCCCTCCACTTT
many	17	TRBV4-2	NA	TRBJ2-4	CASSQMVGRRGKNIQYF	TGTGCCAGCAGCCAAATGGTGGGGAGAAGAGGCAAAAACATTCAGTACTTC
few	14	TRBV25-1	NA	TRBJ2-7	CASIAWSGAYEQYF	TGTGCCAGCATTGCGTGGTCTGGGGCCTACGAGCAGTACTTC
many	12	TRBV12-3/TRBV12-4	NA	TRBJ2-3	CASGGATDTQYF	TGTGCCAGCGGAGGGGCCACAGATACGCAGTATTTT
many	12	TRBV6-2/TRBV6-3	NA	TRBJ1-1	CASTDWGTEAFF	TGTGCCAGCACCGACTGGGGGACTGAAGCTTTCTTT
many	19	TRBV30	TRBD2	TRBJ2-1	CAWSSSGLAGGPVNNEQFF	TGTGCCTGGAGTTCTTCGGGACTAGCGGGAGGGCCGGTCAACAATGAGCAGTTCTTC
NA	12	TRBV28	NA	TRBJ2-7	CAGIANMGAQYF	TGTGCCGGCATTGCCAACATGGGTGCGCAGTACTTC
many	14	TRBV6-5	NA	TRBJ1-4	CASSYSGGVEKLFF	TGTGCCAGCAGTTACTCGGGAGGGGTTGAAAAACTGTTTTTT
NA	16	TRBV6-1	TRBD1	TRBJ1-2	CASSGVGGQGPHGYTF	TGTGCCAGCAGCGGGGTCGGTGGACAGGGGCCTCATGGCTACACCTTC
many	13	TRBV18	NA	TRBJ2-2	CASSPPNTGELFF	TGTGCCAGCTCACCCCCAAACACCGGGGAGCTGTTTTTT
NA	15	TRBV10-2	TRBD1	TRBJ2-3	CASSLRQGRTDTQYF	TGCGCCAGCAGCCTCCGACAGGGACGCACAGATACGCAGTATTTT
many	14	TRBV28	NA	TRBJ2-7	CASPDRIMPYEQYF	TGTGCCAGTCCGGACAGAATAATGCCCTACGAGCAGTACTTC
many	12	TRBV7-3	NA	TRBJ2-3	CASSDTTDTQYF	TGTGCCAGCAGCGACACCACAGATACGCAGTATTTT
many	12	TRBV2	NA	TRBJ1-6	CASSGLTFPLHF	TGTGCCAGCAGTGGGCTGACGTTCCCCCTCCACTTT
many	13	TRBV7-2	NA	TRBJ2-5	CASSLASGETQYF	TGTGCCAGCAGCTTAGCTTCGGGGGAGACCCAGTACTTC
few	15	TRBV6-2/TRBV6-3	NA	TRBJ2-2	CASRTGTPETGELFF	TGTGCCAGCAGGACCGGGACCCCCGAAACCGGGGAGCTGTTTTTT
many	15	TRBV30	NA	TRBJ1-3	CAWSVLRSSGNTIYF	TGTGCCTGGAGTGTCCTCCGGTCCTCTGGAAACACCATATATTTT
many	14	TRBV7-9	NA	TRBJ1-2	CASTSEAHRYGYTF	TGTGCCAGCACCTCGGAGGCCCACCGCTATGGCTACACCTTC
many	15	TRBV12-3/TRBV12-4	TRBD1	TRBJ1-1	CASRYGQGANTEAFF	TGTGCCAGCAGGTATGGACAGGGGGCCAACACTGAAGCTTTCTTT
many	15	TRBV7-2	TRBD1	TRBJ1-3	CASSLARTGVGTIYF	TGTGCCAGCAGCTTAGCGAGGACAGGGGTTGGCACCATATATTTT
NA	14	TRBV6-6	TRBD2	TRBJ2-7	CASSYSGTSGEQYF	TGTGCCAGCAGTTACTCGGGGACTAGCGGCGAGCAGTACTTC
many	14	TRBV30	NA	TRBJ2-4	CAWSKALVRNIQYF	TGTGCCTGGAGTAAAGCTTTGGTACGGAACATTCAGTACTTC
many	14	TRBV7-3	TRBD1	TRBJ2-7	CASSLTATGSEQYF	TGTGCCAGCAGCCTAACGGCGACAGGGTCCGAGCAGTACTTC
many	14	TRBV4-1	NA	TRBJ2-5	CASSRTLPQETQYF	TGCGCCAGCAGCCGGACCTTACCCCAAGAGACCCAGTACTTC
many	15	TRBV20-1	NA	TRBJ1-2	CSARDLGGGHLGYTF	TGCAGTGCTAGAGATCTGGGGGGCGGGCATCTGGGCTACACCTTC
many	16	TRBV4-1	NA	TRBJ1-4	CASRAGQGTGNEKLFF	TGCGCCAGCAGAGCAGGGCAGGGGACGGGTAATGAAAAACTGTTTTTT
many	14	TRBV20-1	NA	TRBJ2-1	CSAPTTGSYNEQFF	TGCAGTGCGCCGACTACAGGCTCCTACAATGAGCAGTTCTTC
many	16	TRBV7-2	TRBD1	TRBJ2-1	CASRLSWDRWYNEQFF	TGTGCCAGCAGACTCTCCTGGGACAGGTGGTACAATGAGCAGTTCTTC
few	15	TRBV28	TRBD2	TRBJ2-2	CASSSLAVNTGELFF	TGTGCCAGCAGTTCACTAGCGGTGAACACCGGGGAGCTGTTTTTT
many	15	TRBV24-1	NA	TRBJ1-2	CATSDGADSNYGYTF	TGTGCCACCAGTGATGGGGCAGATTCTAACTATGGCTACACCTTC
many	15	TRBV6-2/TRBV6-3	NA	TRBJ2-6	CASIRGPSGANVLTF	TGTGCCAGCATCCGCGGTCCCTCTGGGGCCAACGTCCTGACTTTC
many	17	TRBV5-1	TRBD2	TRBJ2-2	CASSLGLAVSTRGELFF	TGCGCCAGCAGCTTGGGACTAGCGGTTAGTACGCGCGGGGAGCTGTTTTTT
many	15	TRBV7-3	NA	TRBJ2-5	CASSPGRGRRETQYF	TGTGCCAGCAGCCCCGGGAGGGGGCGCCGGGAGACCCAGTACTTC
many	13	TRBV29-1	TRBD1	TRBJ2-1	CSVGGTGYNEQFF	TGCAGCGTTGGAGGGACAGGGTACAATGAGCAGTTCTTC
many	15	TRBV5-1	NA	TRBJ1-1	CASSSRVGGLTEAFF	TGCGCCAGCAGCTCGAGGGTAGGAGGGTTGACTGAAGCTTTCTTT
many	16	TRBV7-9	TRBD1	TRBJ2-1	CASSPGQGSSYNEQFF	TGTGCCAGCAGCCCAGGACAGGGTAGCTCCTACAATGAGCAGTTCTTC
many	12	TRBV27	NA	TRBJ2-7	CASSTQGREQYF	TGTGCCAGCAGCACCCAGGGTCGCGAGCAGTACTTC
NA	14	TRBV5-1	TRBD1	TRBJ2-5	CASSFTGGEETQYF	TGCGCCAGCAGCTTTACAGGGGGCGAGGAGACCCAGTACTTC
many	14	TRBV20-1	TRBD1	TRBJ1-5	CSVFRGQANGPQHF	TGCAGTGTCTTTAGGGGACAGGCTAATGGGCCCCAGCATTTT
many	14	TRBV4-2	NA	TRBJ2-1	CASSQLDGYNEQFF	TGTGCCAGCAGCCAGCTTGACGGATACAATGAGCAGTTCTTC
many	14	TRBV3-1	NA	TRBJ2-7	CASSQGGGGSEQYF	TGTGCCAGCAGCCAAGGGGGAGGGGGGTCCGAGCAGTACTTC
NA	15	TRBV20-1	NA	TRBJ2-3	CSARDSGVGTDTQYF	TGCAGTGCTAGGGATAGTGGGGTGGGCACAGATACACAGTATTTT
many	17	TRBV20-1	TRBD2	TRBJ2-5	CSAPGLAGGVGQETQYF	TGCAGTGCACCCGGGCTAGCGGGAGGAGTTGGCCAAGAGACCCAGTACTTC
many	13	TRBV28	NA	TRBJ1-2	CASSFGGNYGYTF	TGTGCCAGCAGTTTCGGGGGTAACTATGGCTACACCTTC
many	12	TRBV29-1	TRBD2	TRBJ2-7	CSATPGGGEQYF	TGCAGCGCCACGCCGGGGGGTGGGGAGCAGTACTTC
few	13	TRBV6-2/TRBV6-3	NA	TRBJ1-5	CASNGGAGQPQHF	TGTGCCAGCAATGGGGGCGCAGGACAGCCCCAGCATTTT
many	16	TRBV6-6	NA	TRBJ1-4	CASSYNGRATNEKLFF	TGTGCCAGCAGTTACAACGGACGGGCAACTAATGAAAAACTGTTTTTT
NA	14	TRBV12-3/TRBV12-4	TRBD1	TRBJ2-3	CASRRTGGAYTQYF	TGTGCCAGCAGGCGGACAGGGGGCGCGTATACGCAGTATTTT
many	13	TRBV6-2/TRBV6-3	TRBD2	TRBJ2-1	CASSSDQPGLGFF	TGTGCCAGCAGTTCCGATCAACCGGGACTAGGGTTTTTC
many	12	TRBV7-9	NA	TRBJ2-7	CASSLSFGEQYF	TGTGCCAGCAGCTTAAGTTTTGGCGAGCAGTACTTC